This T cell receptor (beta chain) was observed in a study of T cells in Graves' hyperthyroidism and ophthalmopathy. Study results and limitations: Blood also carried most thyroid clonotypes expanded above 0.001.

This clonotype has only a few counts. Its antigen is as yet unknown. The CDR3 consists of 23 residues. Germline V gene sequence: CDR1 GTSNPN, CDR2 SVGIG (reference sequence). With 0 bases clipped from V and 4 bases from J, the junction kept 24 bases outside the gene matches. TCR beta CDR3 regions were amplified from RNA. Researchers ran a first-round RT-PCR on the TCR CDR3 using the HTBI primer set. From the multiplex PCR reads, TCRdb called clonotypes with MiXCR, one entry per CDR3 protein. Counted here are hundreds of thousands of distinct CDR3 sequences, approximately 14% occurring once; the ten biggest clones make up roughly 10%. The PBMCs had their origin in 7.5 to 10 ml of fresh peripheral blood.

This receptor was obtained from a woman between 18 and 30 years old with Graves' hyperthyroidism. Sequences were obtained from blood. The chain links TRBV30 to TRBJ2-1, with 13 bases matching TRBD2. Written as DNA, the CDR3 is TGTGCCTGGAGTGTACCAACCGGGGGAGTGAGACTAGCGGGGGGTGTAAGTTACAATGAGCAGTTCTTC. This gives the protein CAWSVPTGGVRLAGGVSYNEQFF.